This TCR beta chain was sequenced in a study of cytomegalovirus exposure and HLA in healthy donors. Study-wide results and caveats: TCR sequences were mostly rare, though some public TCRs occurred in many donors. In a later analysis, HLA-associated beta chains showed higher expansion and lower generation probabilities than comparable chains.

To note about this clone: The antigen is unknown.

There are 15 residues in the CDR3. Per the germline V gene, CDR1 is SGHRS and CDR2 is YFSETQ. J gave up 0 bases and V 4 bases, and 5 bases lay outside the gene matches. Primers for the PCR totalled 60 Vbeta and 13 Jbeta. Using immunoSEQ multiplex PCR, the repertoire was profiled, and TCRdb retains in-frame clones only, with some absent. The sample yields tens of thousands of clones, 76% seen once. The clonotype comes from a male donor in good health and CMV-seronegative. The genes are TRBV5-1 and TRBJ2-3, with 7 bases matching TRBD1. Sequenced: PBMCs. CDR3 bases: TGCGCCAGCAGCGAGGGGGCGCCTAGCACAGATACGCAGTATTTT. Translating it yields CASSEGAPSTDTQYF.